The present T cell receptor beta chain was sequenced within a study of cytomegalovirus exposure and HLA in healthy donors. Study findings and constraints: A likely sequencing artifact accounted for one observed cluster of highly shared sequence variants. According to a later analysis, donors in an Asian-associated ancestry cluster reportedly had fewer N-insertions than the approximately 670-donor mean.

PCR used 60 Vbeta primers and 13 Jbeta primers. As originally analysed: Later work found about 80 million unique TCR beta chains, with some 11 million shared. Profiling relied on immunoSEQ multiplex PCR, and the TCRdb table lists in-frame clones only, not all of them. V and J calls and clone size are as listed in that table; D and trimming were resolved from the DNA. Among 100,000 to 150,000 clones, approximately 74% were seen once, and the ten largest hold 5.5% to 7%. The CDR3 runs to 15 residues. Germline CDR1 reads MNHEY; CDR2 reads SMNVEV (reference sequence). Trimming took off 7 bases at V and 4 bases at J, with 17 bases between the two ends. As to this clone: Its antigen is unidentified.

The receptor was isolated from a man aged 35 to 55 in good health and CMV-seropositive. V gene TRBV27 combines with J gene TRBJ1-5, with D possibly being TRBD1 (6 bases). Source material: PBMCs. The CDR3: CASTTPGTRNQPQHF. CDR3 bases: TGTGCCAGCACCACCCCCGGGACACGTAATCAGCCCCAGCATTTT.